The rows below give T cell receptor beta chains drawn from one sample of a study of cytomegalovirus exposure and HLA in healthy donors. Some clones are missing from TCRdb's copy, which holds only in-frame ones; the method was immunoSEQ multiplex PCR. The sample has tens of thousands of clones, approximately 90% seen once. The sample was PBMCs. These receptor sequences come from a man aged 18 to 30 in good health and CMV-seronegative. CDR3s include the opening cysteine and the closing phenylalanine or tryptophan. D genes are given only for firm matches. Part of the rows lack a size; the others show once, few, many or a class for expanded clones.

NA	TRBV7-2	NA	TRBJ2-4	TGTGCCAGCAGCCCGTTGGGCCACAAGAACATTCAGTACTTC	CASSPLGHKNIQYF
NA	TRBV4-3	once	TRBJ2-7	TGCGCCAGCAGCCAAGATAGAGCGGGTTCCTACGAGCAGTACTTC	CASSQDRAGSYEQYF
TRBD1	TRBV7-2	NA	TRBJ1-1	TGTGCCAGCAGCGTTGACAGGGGGCTGCCCACTGAAGCTTTCTTT	CASSVDRGLPTEAFF
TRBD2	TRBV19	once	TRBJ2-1	TGTGCCAGTAATTCGAGGACTAGCGGGAGGGCCCTTAGGAATGAGCAGTTCTTC	CASNSRTSGRALRNEQFF
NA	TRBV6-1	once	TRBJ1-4	TGTGCCAGCAGTGAATTCGAGGGAGGCCGCCGAAAACTGTTTTTT	CASSEFEGGRRKLFF
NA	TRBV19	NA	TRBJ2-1	TGTGCCAGTAGTATAGGGGGTTTAAGCGGGAATGAGCAGTTCTTC	CASSIGGLSGNEQFF
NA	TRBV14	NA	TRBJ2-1	TGTGCCAGCAGCCAAGATCTTAAGAGGTCAAATGAGCAGTTCTTC	CASSQDLKRSNEQFF
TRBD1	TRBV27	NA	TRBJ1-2	TGTGCCAGCAGTGGGGGGACAGTCTATGGCTACACCTTC	CASSGGTVYGYTF
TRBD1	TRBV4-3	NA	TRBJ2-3	TGCGCCAGCAGCCAAGAGAGGGGGCTTGATACGCAGTATTTT	CASSQERGLDTQYF
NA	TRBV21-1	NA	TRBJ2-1	TGTGCCAGCAGCAACGAGGACACCGTCTACAATGAGCAGTTCTTC	CASSNEDTVYNEQFF
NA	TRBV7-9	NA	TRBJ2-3	TGTGCCAGCAGCTTAGCTGAGGGCTTGGGGTATTTT	CASSLAEGLGYF
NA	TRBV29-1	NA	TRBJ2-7	TGCAGCGTTGGTGGGTCGTGGGGCCGGTCCTACGAGCAGTACTTC	CSVGGSWGRSYEQYF
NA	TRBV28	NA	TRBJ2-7	TGTGCCAGCAGTTTATTGGCAGGGTTGGGTGAGCAGTACTTC	CASSLLAGLGEQYF
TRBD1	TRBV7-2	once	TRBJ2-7	TGTGCCAGCAATCAGGGGGTCTCCTACGAGCAGTACTTC	CASNQGVSYEQYF
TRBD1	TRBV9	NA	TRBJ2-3	TGTGCCAGCAGCGCCTCACCGGCAGGGGGAAATACGCAGTATTTT	CASSASPAGGNTQYF
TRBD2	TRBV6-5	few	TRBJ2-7	TGTGCCAGCAGTTACGGAAGCGGGACCCCTTCCTACGAGCAGTACTTC	CASSYGSGTPSYEQYF
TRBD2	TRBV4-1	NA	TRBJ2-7	TGCGCCAGCAGCCAAGGGTGGGGGGGACTCACCTACGAGCAGTACTTC	CASSQGWGGLTYEQYF
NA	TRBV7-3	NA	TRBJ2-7	TGTGCCAGCAGCTCGGAAGGGGCCAGCTCCTACGAGCAGTACTTC	CASSSEGASSYEQYF
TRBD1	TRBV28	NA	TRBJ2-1	TGTGCCAGCACCGAACCTTCCGGGACAGGGATTGAGCAGTTCTTC	CASTEPSGTGIEQFF
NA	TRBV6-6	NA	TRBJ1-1	TGTGCCAGCAGTGATAGCCCCGTATACACTGAAGCTTTCTTT	CASSDSPVYTEAFF
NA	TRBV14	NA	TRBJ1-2	TGTGCCAGCAGCCAAGTAGGTGCCAGCCCCGGACTTCATGACACCTTC	CASSQVGASPGLHDTF
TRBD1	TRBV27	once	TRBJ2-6	TGTGCCAGCAGCCCGACAGGGGGCAGATCTGGGGCCAACGTCCTGACTTTC	CASSPTGGRSGANVLTF
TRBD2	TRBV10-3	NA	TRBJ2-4	TGTGCCATCAGCCCGGGACTAGCGGGAGAAGCCAAAAACATTCAGTACTTC	CAISPGLAGEAKNIQYF
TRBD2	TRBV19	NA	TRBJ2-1	TGTGCCAGTAGTATGACTAGCGGGAGAGAGCTCTACAATGAGCAGTTCTTC	CASSMTSGRELYNEQFF
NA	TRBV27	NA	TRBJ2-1	TGTGCCAGCAGTTTATCTGGTACTCTCTACAATGAGCAGTTCTTC	CASSLSGTLYNEQFF
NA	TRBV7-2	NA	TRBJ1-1	TGTGCCAGCAGCCCAGGGAGGGACACTGAAGCTTTCTTT	CASSPGRDTEAFF
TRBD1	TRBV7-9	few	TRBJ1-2	TGTGCCAGCAGCTCGACAGGGTACGATGGCTACACCTTC	CASSSTGYDGYTF
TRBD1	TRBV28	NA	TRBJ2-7	TGTGCCAGCAGTGAACCGGGACAGGGGAAGGGCGAGCAGTACTTC	CASSEPGQGKGEQYF
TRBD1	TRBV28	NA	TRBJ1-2	TGTGCCAGCAGTTTCGGGACAGGGTGGTATGGCTACACCTTC	CASSFGTGWYGYTF
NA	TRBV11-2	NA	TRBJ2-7	TGTGCCAGCAGCTTAGGCAGGGGCTACGAGCAGTACTTC	CASSLGRGYEQYF
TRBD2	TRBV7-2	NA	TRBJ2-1	TGTGCCAGCAGCGGGGGGGACGGCGAGCAGTTCTTC	CASSGGDGEQFF
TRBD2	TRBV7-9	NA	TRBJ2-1	TGTGCCAGCATTACGGGACTACTATACAATGAGCAGTTCTTC	CASITGLLYNEQFF
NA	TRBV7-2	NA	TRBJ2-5	TGTGCCAGCGGGCGGGATAATATGGAGACCCAGTACTTC	CASGRDNMETQYF
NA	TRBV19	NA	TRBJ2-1	TGTGCCAGTAAGCTAGCGGAGGGGGATGAGCAGTTCTTC	CASKLAEGDEQFF
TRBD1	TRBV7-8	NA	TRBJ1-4	TGTGCCAGCAGCCCGACGACCCAGACAGGGGAGATTGAAAAACTGTTTTTT	CASSPTTQTGEIEKLFF
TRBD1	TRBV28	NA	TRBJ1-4	TGTGCCAGCAGTCGGACAGGGGGCGCAGGAAAACTGTTTTTT	CASSRTGGAGKLFF
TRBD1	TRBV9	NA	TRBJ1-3	TGTGCCAGCAGCTTCACAGGGGGCATTGGAAACACCATATATTTT	CASSFTGGIGNTIYF
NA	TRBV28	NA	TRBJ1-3	TGTGCCAGCAGTTTATCCTACCTTGTGCAAGGAAACACCATATATTTT	CASSLSYLVQGNTIYF
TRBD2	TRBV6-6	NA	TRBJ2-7	TGTGCCAGCAGTCCCCCCGGACTAGCGCTCGAGCAGTACTTC	CASSPPGLALEQYF
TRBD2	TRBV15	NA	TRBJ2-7	TGTGCCACCAGGACTAGCGGGAGGATGGACGAGCAGTACTTC	CATRTSGRMDEQYF
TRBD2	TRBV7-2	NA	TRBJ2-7	TGTGCCAGCAGCTTTACTTTAGCGGGAGTTTACTTC	CASSFTLAGVYF
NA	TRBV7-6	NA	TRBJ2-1	TGTGCCAGCAGCTTAGGCGGTGAGCAGTTCTTC	CASSLGGEQFF
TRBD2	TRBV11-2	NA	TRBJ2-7	TGTGCCAGCAGGGACCGAAGACTAGCGGGAGACAGGGGCTCCTACGAGCAGTACTTC	CASRDRRLAGDRGSYEQYF
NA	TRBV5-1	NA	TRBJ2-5	TGCGCCAGCAGCCCCATTGGAGGGGAGACCCAGTACTTC	CASSPIGGETQYF
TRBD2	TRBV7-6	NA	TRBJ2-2	TGTGCCAGCAGCCTTAGCGGGAGGGCCGAGGTCGGGGAGCTGTTTTTT	CASSLSGRAEVGELFF
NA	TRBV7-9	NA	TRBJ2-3	TGTGCCAGCAGCTTACTTCTAGACTTAAGCACAGATACGCAGTATTTT	CASSLLLDLSTDTQYF
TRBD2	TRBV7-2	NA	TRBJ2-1	TGTGCCAGCAGTCTAAGACTAGCGGGTCTCTACAATGAGCAGTTCTTC	CASSLRLAGLYNEQFF
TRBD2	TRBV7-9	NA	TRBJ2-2	TGTGCCAGCAGCATGACTAGCGGGATGAACACCGGGGAGCTGTTTTTT	CASSMTSGMNTGELFF
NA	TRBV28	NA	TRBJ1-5	TGTGCCAGTTATAGCAATCAGCCCCAGCATTTT	CASYSNQPQHF
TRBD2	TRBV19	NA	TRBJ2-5	TGTGCCAGTAGTAGAGGGGGGCAGAGCGGGAGGGCCAGGGAGACCCAGTACTTC	CASSRGGQSGRARETQYF
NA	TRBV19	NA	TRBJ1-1	TGTGCCAGTATTCCCGGCGTCGGGGGAGGGAACACTGAAGCTTTCTTT	CASIPGVGGGNTEAFF
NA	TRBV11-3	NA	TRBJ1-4	TGTGCCAGCAGCCCAAGAGGCAGACCGACAACTAATGAAAAACTGTTTTTT	CASSPRGRPTTNEKLFF
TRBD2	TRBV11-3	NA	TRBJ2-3	TGTGCCAGCAGCCAAACTAGCGCAGATACGCAGTATTTT	CASSQTSADTQYF
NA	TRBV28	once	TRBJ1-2	TGTGCCAGCAGTTCCCGCAACAGGGCGTTAAACTATGGCTACACCTTC	CASSSRNRALNYGYTF